This TCR beta chain stems from a study of shared clonotypes between healthy human individuals. General observations from the study: Sequencing of the sorted subsets was shown by rarefaction to be incomplete despite large depth.

Methods used by the authors: Junction-only sequences without quality scores came from ImmunoSEQ, so filtering differed. Libraries were prepared by immunoSEQ multiplex PCR; TCRdb keeps only in-frame clonotypes and omits some of them. The V and J calls and clone size come from that table; D and trimming were worked out from the DNA. The sample gives roughly 220,000 clones, 65% of which show up once; 11% is in the top ten. The CDR3 is 17 amino acids. V dropped 4 bases and J dropped 8; count of bases not matched to a gene: 11. CDR1 and CDR2 (germline): SGHTA, FQGNSA. Concerning this clone: As yet, its antigen is unknown.

V and J are TRBV7-2 and TRBJ2-1; 13 bases match TRBD2. The material sequenced was memory CD4+ T cells sorted from blood. Subset reported: CD45RA-negative fraction. The receptor's source is a man in his thirties or forties in good health. The DNA of the CDR3 is TGTGCCAGCAGCTCCGGCCGGACTAGCGGGAGTTATGATGAGCAGTTCTTC. It yields the protein CASSSGRTSGSYDEQFF.